These 14 T cell receptor beta chains were all obtained from the same sample, sequenced in a study of beta chain features in type 1 diabetes. The study reverse transcribed the entire isolated RNA, so it sequenced expressed TCRB transcripts. The repertoire was sequenced with immunoSEQ multiplex PCR; TCRdb's copy has only in-frame clones and lacks some. The sample shows 140,000 to 150,000 clones, 48% of them seen only once. Material for sequencing was Tregs from blood. These TCRs come from a man between 18 and 35 years old in good health.

The gene calls are TRBV6-6 and TRBJ1-4; no clear D. Germline values: CDR1 MNHNY, CDR2 SVGAGI (reference sequence). The V and J ends lost 0 bases and 8 bases respectively, with 7 bases between them. The CDR3 runs to 13 residues. CDR3 coding DNA: TGTGCCAGCAGTTACTCGACCGGGGAAAAACTGTTTTTT. Encoded protein: CASSYSTGEKLFF.

This clone was seen a handful of times. The chain couples TRBV29-1 to TRBJ2-1; D is ambiguous. In germline, CDR1 is SQVTM, CDR2 ANQGSEA. The CDR3 has 15 residues. Deletions cut 0 bases from V and 0 bases from J, with 9 bases between. DNA of the CDR3: TGCAGCGTTGAAGATGGGCTATACTCCTACAATGAGCAGTTCTTC. The encoded protein is CSVEDGLYSYNEQFF.

This clone was seen more than once but under ten times. This chain uses TRBV7-6 with TRBJ2-1, with 8 bases matching TRBD2. The CDR3 contains 15 residues. After removal of 3 bases from V and 3 bases from J, the junction contained 4 bases not matched to a gene. Germline lookup yields CDR1 SGHVS and CDR2 FNYEAQ. This CDR3 reads CASSLTGGGYNEQFF. In DNA form, the CDR3 reads TGTGCCAGCAGCTTGACCGGGGGGGGCTACAATGAGCAGTTCTTC. Using reference TRBV7-6 and TRBJ2-1 for the parts outside the CDR3, the full variable domain is GAGVSQSPRYKVTKRGQDVALRCDPISGHVSLYWYRQALGQGPEFLTYFNYEAQQDKSGLPNDRFSAERPEGSISTLTIQRTEQRDSAMYRCASSLTGGGYNEQFFGPGTRLTVL.

The J gene is TRBJ1-6, the V gene TRBV11-2; no clear D. Trimming took off 3 bases at V and 7 bases at J, with 13 bases between the two ends. The CDR3 has 15 residues. The V gene's germline CDR1 is SGHAT and CDR2 FQNNGV. CDR3 sequence reads: CASSFITQANSPLHF. The DNA of the CDR3 is TGTGCCAGCAGCTTTATAACCCAGGCAAATTCACCCCTCCACTTT.

The gene calls are TRBV6-5 and TRBJ2-3; 8 bases agree with TRBD1. The CDR3 totals 16 residues. The germline V gene encodes CDR1 MNHEY and CDR2 SVGAGI. V trimming: 0 bases; J trimming: 3 bases; junction bases outside the gene matches: 5. CDR3 coding DNA: TGTGCCAGCAGTTACTCGAGTACAGGGGGGACAGATACGCAGTATTTT. The encoded protein is CASSYSSTGGTDTQYF.

The table lists this clone with a few counts. V and J are TRBV15 and TRBJ2-3; 7 bases agree with TRBD1. Per germline, CDR1 LNHNV and CDR2 YYDKDF (reference sequence). J was trimmed by 2 bases and V by 4 bases; bases with no gene match: 3. The CDR3 consists of 14 residues. The CDR3 DNA is TGTGCCACCAGCATTGACAGGGCCACAGATACGCAGTATTTT. This encodes CATSIDRATDTQYF.

Concerning this clone: At one end the junction does not follow the germline gene, possibly because of a read error. V gene TRBV5-1 combines with J gene TRBJ1-1; D gene ambiguous. CDR3 length: 15 residues. Per the germline V gene, CDR1 is SGHRS and CDR2 is YFSETQ. CDR3 in DNA: TGCGCCACCAGCCTACCCATTTATGGAGGGACTGAAGCTTTCTTT. Translating gives CATSLPIYGGTEAFF.

In its sample, this clone was seen a few times. The V and J genes are TRBV23-1 and TRBJ2-7, with 9 bases that match TRBD1. TRBV23-1 counts as an open reading frame of uncertain function. The CDR3 extends over 15 amino acids. Unmatched junction bases numbered 5, after V lost 0 bases and J lost 5 bases. The CDR3 DNA follows: TGCGCCAGCAGTCAATCCCCGACAGGGGGGGACGAGCAGTACTTC. Translated, it gives CASSQSPTGGDEQYF.

The chain couples TRBV28 to TRBJ2-3; D perhaps matches TRBD1 (6 bases). This CDR3 has 17 residues. Germline loops: CDR1 MDHEN, CDR2 SYDVKM. The V and J ends lost 7 bases and 4 bases respectively, with 24 bases between them. This CDR3 is CASTQPPGQRDSDTQYF. The CDR3 DNA reads TGTGCCAGCACCCAACCCCCGGGACAACGGGATTCAGATACGCAGTATTTT.

The chain couples TRBV7-2 to TRBJ2-3; weak D call: TRBD2 (5 bases). V lost 5 bases and J lost 0, with 15 bases in between. The CDR3 covers 16 residues. Germline V CDR1 and CDR2: SGHTA, FQGNSA. The CDR3: CASSLHLGLSTDTQYF. Written as DNA, the CDR3 is TGTGCCAGCAGCCTCCATCTTGGACTCAGCACAGATACGCAGTATTTT.

This clone was found a few times. The CDR3 is CASSVARASGRSNEQFF. CDR3 coding DNA: TGTGCCAGCAGCGTAGCTCGTGCTAGCGGGAGAAGCAATGAGCAGTTCTTC. The rearrangement joins TRBV9 to TRBJ2-1; 10 bases agree with TRBD2. Germline CDR1 is SGDLS and CDR2 is YYNGEE. This CDR3 spans 17 amino acids. V was clipped by 0 bases and J by 6 bases; unmatched bases: 9.

The chain links TRBV9 to TRBJ2-2; D is unresolved. CDR3 length: 14 residues. Germline CDR1 is SGDLS and CDR2 is YYNGEE. V was shortened by 3 bases and J by 5 bases, with 11 bases between the two germline ends. The CDR3 DNA reads as TGTGCCAGCAGCGAGAGCGTAAGGACCGGGGAGCTGTTTTTT. Translating it yields CASSESVRTGELFF.

The J gene is TRBJ2-2, the V gene TRBV7-2; TRBD2 agrees at 7 bases. Germline V gives CDR1 SGHTA, CDR2 FQGNSA. The J segment lost 7 bases and the V segment lost 5 bases, leaving 10 bases of the junction unmatched. The CDR3 is 15 amino acids. The CDR3 loop reads CASSRDGLGGGELFF. In DNA, the CDR3 is TGTGCCAGCAGCCGCGACGGACTAGGAGGCGGGGAGCTGTTTTTT.

This chain links TRBV15 with TRBJ2-3; 14 bases line up with TRBD2. Germline CDR1 and CDR2: LNHNV and YYDKDF (reference sequence). The J segment lost 2 bases and the V segment lost 4 bases, leaving 2 bases of the junction unmatched. CDR3 size: 16 residues. The CDR3 is CATSMGLAGVTDTQYF. CDR3 sequence (DNA): TGTGCCACCAGCATGGGACTAGCGGGGGTCACAGATACGCAGTATTTT.